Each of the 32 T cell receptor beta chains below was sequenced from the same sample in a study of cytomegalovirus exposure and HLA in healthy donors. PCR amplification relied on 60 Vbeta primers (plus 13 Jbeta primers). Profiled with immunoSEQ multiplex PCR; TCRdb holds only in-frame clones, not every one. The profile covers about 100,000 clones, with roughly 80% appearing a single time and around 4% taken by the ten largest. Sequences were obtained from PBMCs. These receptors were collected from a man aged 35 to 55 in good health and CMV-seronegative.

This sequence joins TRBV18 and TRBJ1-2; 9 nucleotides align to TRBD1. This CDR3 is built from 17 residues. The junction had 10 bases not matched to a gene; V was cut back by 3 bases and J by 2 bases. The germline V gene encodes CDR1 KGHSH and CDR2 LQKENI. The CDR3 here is CASSPKQLGTGNYGYTF. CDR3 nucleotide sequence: TGTGCCAGCTCACCTAAACAACTGGGGACAGGGAACTATGGCTACACCTTC.

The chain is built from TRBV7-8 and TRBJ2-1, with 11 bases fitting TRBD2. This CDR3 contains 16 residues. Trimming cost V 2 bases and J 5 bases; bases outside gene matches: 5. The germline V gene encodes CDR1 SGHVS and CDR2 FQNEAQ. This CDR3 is CASSLTSGGPNNEQFF. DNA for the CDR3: TGTGCCAGCAGCTTAACTAGCGGGGGCCCTAACAATGAGCAGTTCTTC. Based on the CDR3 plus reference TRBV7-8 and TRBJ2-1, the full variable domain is GAGVSQSPRYKVAKRGQDVALRCDPISGHVSLFWYQQALGQGPEFLTYFQNEAQLDKSGLPSDRFFAERPEGSVSTLKIQRTQQEDSAVYLCASSLTSGGPNNEQFFGPGTRLTVL.

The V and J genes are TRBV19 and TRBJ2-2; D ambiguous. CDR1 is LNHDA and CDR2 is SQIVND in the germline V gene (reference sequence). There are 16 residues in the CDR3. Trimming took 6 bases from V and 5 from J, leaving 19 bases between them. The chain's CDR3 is CASRSLSSPSTGELFF. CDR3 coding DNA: TGTGCCAGTAGGAGTCTCTCTTCCCCCTCGACCGGGGAGCTGTTTTTT.

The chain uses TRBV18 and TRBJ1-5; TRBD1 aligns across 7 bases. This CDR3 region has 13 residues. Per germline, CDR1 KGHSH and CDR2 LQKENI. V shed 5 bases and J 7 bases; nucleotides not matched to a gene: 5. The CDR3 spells CASSSGQDQPQHF. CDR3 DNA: TGTGCCAGCTCAAGCGGACAGGACCAGCCCCAGCATTTT.

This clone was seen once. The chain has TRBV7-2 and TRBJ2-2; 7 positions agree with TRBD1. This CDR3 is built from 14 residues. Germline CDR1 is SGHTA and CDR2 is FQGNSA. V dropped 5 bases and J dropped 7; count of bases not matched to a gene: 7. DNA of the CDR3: TGTGCCAGCAGCATACAGGGGCAGGGCGGGGAGCTGTTTTTT. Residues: CASSIQGQGGELFF.

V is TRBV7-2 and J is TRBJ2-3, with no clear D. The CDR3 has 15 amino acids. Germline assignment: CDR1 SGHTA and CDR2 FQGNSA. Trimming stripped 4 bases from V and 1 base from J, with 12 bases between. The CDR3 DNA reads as TGTGCCAGCAGCTCTTTCCCCCGGGGCACAGATACGCAGTATTTT. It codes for CASSSFPRGTDTQYF.

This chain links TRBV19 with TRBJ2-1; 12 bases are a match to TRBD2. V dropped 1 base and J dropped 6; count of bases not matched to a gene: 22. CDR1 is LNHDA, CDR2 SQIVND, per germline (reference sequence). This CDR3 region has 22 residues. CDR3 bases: TGTGCCAGTAGTATAGCACCCTGGGCTAGCGGGGGGGGCTCCTCTACCCCCAATGAGCAGTTCTTC. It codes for CASSIAPWASGGGSSTPNEQFF.

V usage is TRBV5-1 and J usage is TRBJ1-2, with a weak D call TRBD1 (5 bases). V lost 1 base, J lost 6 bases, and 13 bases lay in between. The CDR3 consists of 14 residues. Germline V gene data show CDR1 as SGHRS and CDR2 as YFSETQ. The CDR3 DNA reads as TGCGCCAGCAGCTTGCCCCCGGGACTGGATGGCTACACCTTC. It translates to CASSLPPGLDGYTF.

The CDR3 here is CREGGYTEAFF. CDR3 in DNA: TGCAGAGAGGGAGGGTACACTGAAGCTTTCTTT. This chain uses TRBV20-1 with TRBJ1-1, with D unclear. Germline CDR1 is DFQATT and CDR2 is SNEGSKA (reference sequence). This CDR3 contains 11 residues.

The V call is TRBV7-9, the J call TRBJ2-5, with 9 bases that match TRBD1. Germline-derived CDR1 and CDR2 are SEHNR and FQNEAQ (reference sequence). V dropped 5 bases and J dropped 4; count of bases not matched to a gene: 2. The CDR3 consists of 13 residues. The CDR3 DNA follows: TGTGCCAGCAGCCCGGACAGGGGAGAGACCCAGTACTTC. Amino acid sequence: CASSPDRGETQYF.

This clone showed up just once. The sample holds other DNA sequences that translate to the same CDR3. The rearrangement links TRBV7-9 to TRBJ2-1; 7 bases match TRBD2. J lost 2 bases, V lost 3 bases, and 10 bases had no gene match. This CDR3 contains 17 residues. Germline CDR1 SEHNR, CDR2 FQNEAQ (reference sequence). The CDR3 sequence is CASSLGPSGAPYNEQFF. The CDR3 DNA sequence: TGTGCCAGCAGCTTGGGTCCCAGCGGGGCCCCCTACAATGAGCAGTTCTTC.

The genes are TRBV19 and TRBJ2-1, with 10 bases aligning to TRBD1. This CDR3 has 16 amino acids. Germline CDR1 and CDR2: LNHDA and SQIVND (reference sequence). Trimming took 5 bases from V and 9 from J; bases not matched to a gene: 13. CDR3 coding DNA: TGTGCCAGTAGTGGCCTTAGGGGACAGGGGAGGTCTGAGCAGTTCTTC. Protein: CASSGLRGQGRSEQFF.

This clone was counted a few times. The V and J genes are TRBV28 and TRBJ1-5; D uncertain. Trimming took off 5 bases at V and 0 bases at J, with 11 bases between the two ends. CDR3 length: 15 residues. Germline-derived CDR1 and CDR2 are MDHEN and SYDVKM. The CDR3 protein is CASSPLQLSNQPQHF. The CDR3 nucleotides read TGTGCCAGCAGTCCTCTACAGCTTAGCAATCAGCCCCAGCATTTT.

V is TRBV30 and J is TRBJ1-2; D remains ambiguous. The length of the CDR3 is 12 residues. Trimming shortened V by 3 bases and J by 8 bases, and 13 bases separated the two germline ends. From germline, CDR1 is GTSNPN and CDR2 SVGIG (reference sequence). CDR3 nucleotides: TGTGCCTGGAGCCCCGCATCGGGGGGCTACACCTTC. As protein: CAWSPASGGYTF.

DNA of the CDR3: TGTGCCAGCAGACAAACTCATGGGGAGTGGCGATCACCCCTCCACTTT. It specifies CASRQTHGEWRSPLHF. V usage is TRBV11-2 and J usage is TRBJ1-6; D ambiguous. The CDR3 is 16 residues long. Per germline, CDR1 SGHAT and CDR2 FQNNGV. Trimming shortened V by 6 bases and J by 10 bases, and 22 bases separated the two germline ends.

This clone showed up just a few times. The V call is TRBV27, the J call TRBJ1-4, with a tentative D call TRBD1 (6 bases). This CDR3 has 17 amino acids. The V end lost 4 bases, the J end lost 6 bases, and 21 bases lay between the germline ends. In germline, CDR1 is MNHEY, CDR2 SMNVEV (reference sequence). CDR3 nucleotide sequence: TGTGCCAGCAGTTCCACAGGGTTCACGGGTCGCGATGAAAAACTGTTTTTT. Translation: CASSSTGFTGRDEKLFF.

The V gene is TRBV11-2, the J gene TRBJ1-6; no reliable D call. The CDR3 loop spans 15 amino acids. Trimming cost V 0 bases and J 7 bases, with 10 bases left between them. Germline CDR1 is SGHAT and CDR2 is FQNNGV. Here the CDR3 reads CASSLEAGSNSPLHF. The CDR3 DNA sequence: TGTGCCAGCAGCTTAGAGGCAGGTTCCAATTCACCCCTCCACTTT. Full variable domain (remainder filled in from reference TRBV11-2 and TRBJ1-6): EAGVAQSPRYKIIEKRQSVAFWCNPISGHATLYWYQQILGQGPKLLIQFQNNGVVDDSQLPKDRFSAERLKGVDSTLKIQPAKLEDSAVYLCASSLEAGSNSPLHFGNGTRLTVT.

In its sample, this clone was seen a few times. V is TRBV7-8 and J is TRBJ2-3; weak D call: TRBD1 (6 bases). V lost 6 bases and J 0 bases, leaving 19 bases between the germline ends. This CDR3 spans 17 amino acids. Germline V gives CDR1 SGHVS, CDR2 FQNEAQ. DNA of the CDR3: TGTGCCAGCAGATACCTCAGGGGTTTATCTAGCACAGATACGCAGTATTTT. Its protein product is CASRYLRGLSSTDTQYF.

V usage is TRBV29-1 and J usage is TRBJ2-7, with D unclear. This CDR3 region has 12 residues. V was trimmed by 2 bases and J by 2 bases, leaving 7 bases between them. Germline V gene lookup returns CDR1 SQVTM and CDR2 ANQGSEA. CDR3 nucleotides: TGCAGCGTTGAATCAGAAACCTACGAGCAGTACTTC. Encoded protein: CSVESETYEQYF.

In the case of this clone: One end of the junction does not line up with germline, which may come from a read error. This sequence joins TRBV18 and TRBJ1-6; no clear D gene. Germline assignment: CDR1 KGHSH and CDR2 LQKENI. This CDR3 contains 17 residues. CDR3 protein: CASSPGGEGIYNPPLHF. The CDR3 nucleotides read TGTGCCAGCTCACCGGGAGGTGAGGGTATCTATAATCCACCCCTCCACTTT.

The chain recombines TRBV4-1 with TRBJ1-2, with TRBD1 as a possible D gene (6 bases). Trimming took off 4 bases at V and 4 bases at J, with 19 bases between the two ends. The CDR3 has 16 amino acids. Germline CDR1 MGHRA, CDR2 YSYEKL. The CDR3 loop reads CASSRGGGQVSYGYTF. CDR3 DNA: TGCGCCAGCAGCCGGGGCGGGGGGCAGGTTAGCTATGGCTACACCTTC.

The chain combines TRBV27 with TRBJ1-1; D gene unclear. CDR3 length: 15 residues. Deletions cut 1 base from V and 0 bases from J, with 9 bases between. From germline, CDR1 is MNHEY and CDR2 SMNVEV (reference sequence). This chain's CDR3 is CASSLFGGLNTEAFF. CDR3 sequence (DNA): TGTGCCAGCAGTTTATTTGGCGGTTTGAACACTGAAGCTTTCTTT.

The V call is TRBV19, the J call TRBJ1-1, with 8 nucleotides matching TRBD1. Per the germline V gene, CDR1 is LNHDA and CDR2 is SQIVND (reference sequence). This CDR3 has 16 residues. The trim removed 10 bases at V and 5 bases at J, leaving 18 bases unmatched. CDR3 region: CATYTGQGKSGTEAFF. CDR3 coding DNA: TGTGCCACCTATACCGGACAGGGAAAGTCGGGGACTGAAGCTTTCTTT.

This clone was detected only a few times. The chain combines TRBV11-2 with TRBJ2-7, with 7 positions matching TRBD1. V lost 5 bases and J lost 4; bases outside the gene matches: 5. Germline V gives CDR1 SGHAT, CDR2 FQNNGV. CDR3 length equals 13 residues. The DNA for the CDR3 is TGTGCCAGCAGCCAGGACAGGCGGTACGAGCAGTACTTC. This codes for CASSQDRRYEQYF.

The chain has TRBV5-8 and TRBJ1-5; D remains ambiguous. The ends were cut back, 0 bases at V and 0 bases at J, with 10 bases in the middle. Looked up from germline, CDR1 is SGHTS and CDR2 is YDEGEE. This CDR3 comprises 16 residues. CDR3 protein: CASSLAGDASNQPQHF. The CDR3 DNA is TGTGCCAGCAGCTTGGCCGGAGACGCTAGCAATCAGCCCCAGCATTTT.

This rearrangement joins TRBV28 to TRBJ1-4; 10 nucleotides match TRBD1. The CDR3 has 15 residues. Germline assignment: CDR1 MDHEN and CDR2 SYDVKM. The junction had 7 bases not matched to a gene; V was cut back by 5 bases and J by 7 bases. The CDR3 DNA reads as TGTGCCAGCAGTAGCGGACAGGGGGTGACTGAAAAACTGTTTTTT. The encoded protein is CASSSGQGVTEKLFF.

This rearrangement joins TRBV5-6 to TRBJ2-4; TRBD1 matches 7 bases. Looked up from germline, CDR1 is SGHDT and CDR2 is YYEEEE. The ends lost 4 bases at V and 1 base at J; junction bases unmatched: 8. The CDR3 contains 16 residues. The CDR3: CASSPQRGLAKNIQYF. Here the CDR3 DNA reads TGTGCCAGCAGCCCTCAAAGGGGGCTGGCCAAAAACATTCAGTACTTC.

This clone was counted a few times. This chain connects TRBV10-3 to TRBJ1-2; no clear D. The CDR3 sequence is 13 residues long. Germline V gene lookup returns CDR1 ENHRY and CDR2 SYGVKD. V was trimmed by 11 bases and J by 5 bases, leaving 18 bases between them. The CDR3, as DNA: TGTGCCTCTCACTCCGGCGAACAGTATGGCTACACCTTC. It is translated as CASHSGEQYGYTF.

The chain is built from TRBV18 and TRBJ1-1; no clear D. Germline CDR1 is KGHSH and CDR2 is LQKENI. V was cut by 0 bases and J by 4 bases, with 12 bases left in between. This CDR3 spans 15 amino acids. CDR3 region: CASSPPGRGTTEAFF. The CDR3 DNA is TGTGCCAGCTCACCACCAGGGCGGGGTACCACTGAAGCTTTCTTT. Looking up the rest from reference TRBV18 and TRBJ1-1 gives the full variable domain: NAGVMQNPRHLVRRRGQEARLRCSPMKGHSHVYWYRQLPEEGLKFMVYLQKENIIDESGMPKERFSAEFPKEGPSILRIQQVVRGDSAAYFCASSPPGRGTTEAFFGQGTRLTVV.

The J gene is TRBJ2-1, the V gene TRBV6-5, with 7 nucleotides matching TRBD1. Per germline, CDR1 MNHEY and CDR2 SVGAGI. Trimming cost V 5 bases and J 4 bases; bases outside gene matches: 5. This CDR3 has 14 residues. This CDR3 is CASSPGQTYNEQFF. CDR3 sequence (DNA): TGTGCCAGCAGTCCGGGACAGACATACAATGAGCAGTTCTTC.

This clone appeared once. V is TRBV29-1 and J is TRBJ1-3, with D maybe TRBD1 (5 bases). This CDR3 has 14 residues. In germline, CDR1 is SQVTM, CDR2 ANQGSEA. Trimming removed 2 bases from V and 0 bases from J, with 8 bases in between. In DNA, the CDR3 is TGCAGCGTTGAAAGGAGGGGCTCTGGAAACACCATATATTTT. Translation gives CSVERRGSGNTIYF. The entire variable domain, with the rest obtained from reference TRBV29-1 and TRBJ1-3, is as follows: SAVISQKPSRDICQRGTSLTIQCQVDSQVTMMFWYRQQPGQSLTLIATANQGSEATYESGFVIDKFPISRPNLTFSTLTVSNMSPEDSSIYLCSVERRGSGNTIYFGEGSWLTVV.

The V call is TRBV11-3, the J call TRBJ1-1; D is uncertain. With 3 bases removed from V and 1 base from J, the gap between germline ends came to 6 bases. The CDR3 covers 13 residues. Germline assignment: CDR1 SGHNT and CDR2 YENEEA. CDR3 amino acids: CASSFTENTEAFF. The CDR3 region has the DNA TGTGCCAGCAGCTTTACAGAGAACACTGAAGCTTTCTTT. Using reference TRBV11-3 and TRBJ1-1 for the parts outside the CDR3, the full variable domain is EAGVVQSPRYKIIEKKQPVAFWCNPISGHNTLYWYLQNLGQGPELLIRYENEEAVDDSQLPKDRFSAERLKGVDSTLKIQPAELGDSAVYLCASSFTENTEAFFGQGTRLTVV.